This T cell receptor beta chain is from a study of blood T cell repertoires in COVID-19. Profiled with immunoSEQ multiplex PCR; TCRdb holds only in-frame clones, not every one. The sample comprises 200,000 to 250,000 clones, approximately 80% of which are singletons, and about 1.8% rests with the top ten. CDR1 MNHNS and CDR2 SASEGT come from the germline V gene. The V and J ends lost 4 bases and 0 bases, in that order; junction bases with no gene match: 11. The CDR3 runs 19 residues. Sample: PBMCs or T cells enriched from blood (not recorded which). This rearrangement joins TRBV6-1 to TRBJ2-6, with TRBD2 matching over 8 bases. The receptor's source is a man aged 60 to 69 who had recovered from COVID-19. CDR3 amino acids: CASSGAGGGSFSGANVLTF. DNA of the CDR3: TGTGCCAGCAGTGGGGCTGGCGGGGGGTCCTTCTCTGGGGCCAACGTCCTGACTTTC.